This T cell receptor (beta chain) was found in a study of cytomegalovirus exposure and HLA in healthy donors. Per the germline V gene, CDR1 is SQVTM and CDR2 is ANQGSEA. This CDR3 region has 15 residues. Trimming took 5 bases from V and 2 from J, leaving 19 bases between them. PCR used 60 Vbeta primers and 13 Jbeta primers. Data came from immunoSEQ multiplex PCR; TCRdb stores just in-frame clones and leaves some out. The repertoire includes about 190,000 clones, over 60% of them detected once, and around 2.2% sits in the top ten. This TCR derives from a woman in her twenties or thirties in good health and CMV-seropositive. The V and J genes are TRBV29-1 and TRBJ2-7; possibly TRBD1 for D (5 bases). What was sequenced was PBMCs. The CDR3 reads CSVRKGPSVTYEQYF. The CDR3, as DNA: TGCAGCGTTCGAAAGGGGCCGTCGGTCACCTACGAGCAGTACTTC.